A single sample is the source of the 5 T cell receptor beta chains below, sequenced in a study of blood T cell repertoires in COVID-19. Some clones are missing from TCRdb's copy, which holds only in-frame ones; the method was immunoSEQ multiplex PCR. The sample consists of about 80,000 clones, roughly nine tenths of them appearing once. The material sequenced was peripheral blood. These receptors all come from a woman aged 80 or over with active or convalescent COVID-19.

The V and J genes are TRBV9 and TRBJ2-4; D not resolved. The V end lost 0 bases, the J end lost 0 bases, and 7 bases lay between the germline ends. CDR1 and CDR2 (germline): SGDLS, YYNGEE. The CDR3 sequence is 15 residues long. The CDR3 is CASSVGELAKNIQYF. As DNA, the CDR3 is TGTGCCAGCAGCGTAGGAGAGTTAGCCAAAAACATTCAGTACTTC.

This chain connects TRBV5-1 to TRBJ1-6; 12 positions match TRBD1. J gave up 5 bases and V 0 bases, and 3 bases lay outside the gene matches. This CDR3 has 17 amino acids. Germline V gene data show CDR1 as SGHRS and CDR2 as YFSETQ. The CDR3 region has the DNA TGCGCCAGCAGCTTGGTGGGACAGGGGGCGAATAATTCACCCCTCCACTTT. As protein: CASSLVGQGANNSPLHF.

The chain is built from TRBV6-7 and TRBJ2-2, with 10 bases identical to TRBD1. TRBV6-7 is sorted into the ORF group, with uncertain function. This CDR3 is 17 amino acids long. V gave up 5 bases and J gave up 5 bases; unmatched junction bases: 11. Written as DNA, the CDR3 is TGTGCCAGCAGTACAATCCGGACAGGGGGTAATACCGGGGAGCTGTTTTTT. Its translation is CASSTIRTGGNTGELFF.

The CDR3 DNA reads TGTGCCAGCAGCTTTCAAGGGGGCGATGAAAAACTGTTTTTT. Translation gives CASSFQGGDEKLFF. V and J are TRBV7-2 and TRBJ1-4; TRBD1 matches at 7 bases. The ends lost 3 bases at V and 6 bases at J; junction bases unmatched: 4. CDR1 and CDR2 (germline): SGHTA, FQGNSA. This CDR3 comprises 14 residues.

This clone was counted a few times. This chain connects TRBV6-5 to TRBJ1-2; 7 bases fit TRBD1. V was pared by 6 bases and J by 4 bases, with 8 bases of the junction left unmatched. The CDR3 runs to 14 residues. In germline, CDR1 is MNHEY, CDR2 SVGAGI. CDR3 in DNA: TGTGCCAGCAGGCCGGACCGGGACAGCTATGGCTACACCTTC. It specifies CASRPDRDSYGYTF.